These T cell receptor beta chains were read from a single sample in a study of shared clonotypes between healthy human individuals. Here immunoSEQ multiplex PCR was the method, and the copy in TCRdb shows in-frame clones only, minus some. The sample consists of around 2.5 million clones, 80% to 95% of them appearing once. The sequenced material came from naive CD4+ T cells from PBMCs. The receptors shown here come from a young man in good health. Some clones in this sample may be carry-over from other donors' samples. Each CDR3 is given with its conserved first and last residue. The order of the fields is J gene, D gene, V gene, CDR3 protein, CDR3 DNA. A D gene is named only where the DNA matches it firmly.

j_call: TRBJ2-7
d_call: TRBD1
v_call: TRBV6-6
cdr3_aa: CASSIRQGSEQYF
cdr3_nt: TGTGCCAGCAGCATACGACAGGGGTCCGAGCAGTACTTC

j_call: TRBJ2-1
d_call: NA
v_call: TRBV21-1
cdr3_aa: CASSIWTSNEQFF
cdr3_nt: TGTGCCAGCAGCATTTGGACCTCCAATGAGCAGTTCTTC

j_call: TRBJ1-4
d_call: NA
v_call: TRBV18
cdr3_aa: CASSPAGSTNEKLFF
cdr3_nt: TGTGCCAGCTCACCGGCCGGGTCAACTAATGAAAAACTGTTTTTT

j_call: TRBJ2-2
d_call: NA
v_call: TRBV9
cdr3_aa: CASSVASVVGELFF
cdr3_nt: TGTGCCAGCAGCGTGGCTAGCGTGGTCGGGGAGCTGTTTTTT

j_call: TRBJ1-1
d_call: NA
v_call: TRBV5-1
cdr3_aa: CASSSIGRGNTEAFF
cdr3_nt: TGCGCCAGCAGCTCAATAGGACGGGGGAACACTGAAGCTTTCTTT

j_call: TRBJ2-3
d_call: NA
v_call: TRBV7-2
cdr3_aa: CASSFRASRADTQYF
cdr3_nt: TGTGCCAGCAGCTTTCGGGCTAGCAGGGCGGATACGCAGTATTTT

j_call: TRBJ2-7
d_call: NA
v_call: TRBV5-5
cdr3_aa: CASSLAPTREQYF
cdr3_nt: TGTGCCAGCAGCTTGGCACCAACTCGGGAGCAGTACTTC

j_call: TRBJ2-7
d_call: NA
v_call: TRBV4-2
cdr3_aa: CASSQAATQDYEQYF
cdr3_nt: TGTGCCAGCAGCCAAGCGGCGACGCAGGACTACGAGCAGTACTTC

j_call: TRBJ2-1
d_call: TRBD2
v_call: TRBV5-1
cdr3_aa: CASSSLAGSYNEQFF
cdr3_nt: TGCGCCAGCAGCTCACTAGCGGGATCTTACAATGAGCAGTTCTTC

j_call: TRBJ2-3
d_call: TRBD2
v_call: TRBV5-1
cdr3_aa: CASSISGRGAYRSTDTQYF
cdr3_nt: TGCGCCAGCAGCATTAGCGGGAGAGGGGCCTACCGTAGCACAGATACGCAGTATTTT

j_call: TRBJ2-3
d_call: TRBD2
v_call: TRBV29-1
cdr3_aa: CSADGRESQYF
cdr3_nt: TGCAGCGCTGACGGGCGGGAGTCGCAGTATTTT

j_call: TRBJ2-7
d_call: NA
v_call: TRBV9
cdr3_aa: CASSVAWGPTYEQYF
cdr3_nt: TGTGCCAGCAGCGTGGCCTGGGGGCCAACCTACGAGCAGTACTTC

j_call: TRBJ2-1
d_call: NA
v_call: TRBV2
cdr3_aa: CASSEARWFF
cdr3_nt: TGTGCCAGCAGTGAAGCGCGGTGGTTCTTC

j_call: TRBJ2-3
d_call: TRBD2
v_call: TRBV18
cdr3_aa: CASSPIPASGSRTEQYF
cdr3_nt: TGTGCCAGCTCACCAATTCCGGCTAGCGGGAGCAGGACGGAGCAGTATTTT